This entry concerns a single T cell receptor (beta chain). Its antigen is still unknown. The sample comes from a study of T cell responses to AZD1222 COVID-19 vaccine. Profiling relied on immunoSEQ multiplex PCR, and the TCRdb table lists in-frame clones only, not all of them. This table holds 45,000 to 55,000 clones, around four fifths found once. V was shortened by 0 bases and J by 6 bases, with 8 bases between the two germline ends. Germline V gene lookup returns CDR1 MNHEY and CDR2 SVGAGI. The length of the CDR3 is 13 residues. Study-level findings and limits: It was only after the peak T cell response that any repertoires were sampled. An increase in Spike-specific TCR breadth and depth was observed after two AZD1222 doses. Unmutated variant regions reportedly attract nearly half of all spike-specific TCRs. Only a handful of individuals given AZD1222 were seropositive at baseline.

Sample: peripheral blood, taken on day 0 of AZD1222 vaccination. The clonotype comes from an adult in good health. The genes are TRBV6-5 and TRBJ1-2; D gene uncertain. CDR3 sequence reads: CASSYSRGHGYTF. CDR3 nucleotide sequence: TGTGCCAGCAGTTACTCGAGAGGCCATGGCTACACCTTC.